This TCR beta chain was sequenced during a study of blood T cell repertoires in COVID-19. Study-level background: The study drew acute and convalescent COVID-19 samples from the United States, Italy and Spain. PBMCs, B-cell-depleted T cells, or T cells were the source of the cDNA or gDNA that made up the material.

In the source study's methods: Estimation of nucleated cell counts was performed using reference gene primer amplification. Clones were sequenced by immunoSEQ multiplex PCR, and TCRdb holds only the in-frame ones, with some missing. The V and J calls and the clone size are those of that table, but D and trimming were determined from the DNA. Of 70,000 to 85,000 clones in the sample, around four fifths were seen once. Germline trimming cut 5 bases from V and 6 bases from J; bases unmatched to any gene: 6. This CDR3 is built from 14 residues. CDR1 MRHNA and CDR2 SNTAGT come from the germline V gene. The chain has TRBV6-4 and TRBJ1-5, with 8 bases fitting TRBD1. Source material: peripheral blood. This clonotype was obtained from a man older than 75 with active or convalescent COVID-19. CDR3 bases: TGTGCCAGCAGTCAGACAGGGGTGGGTCAGCCCCAGCATTTT. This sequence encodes CASSQTGVGQPQHF.